A selection of T cell receptor beta chains follows, all from one sample in a study of cytotoxic CD8 clonotypes in ibrutinib-treated CLL. Using immunoSEQ multiplex PCR, the repertoire was profiled, and TCRdb retains in-frame clones only, with some absent. The sample shows over 75,000 clones, around four fifths of them seen only once. This sample comprised PBMCs, obtained after 12 months of ibrutinib treatment. The receptors originated from a human donor with chronic lymphocytic leukemia. Each CDR3 is given with its conserved first and last residue. A D gene is named only where the DNA matches it firmly. Clone size is stated in some rows and not others, as once, few, many or a class when expanded.

j_gene: TRBJ1-2
abundance: .
d_gene: .
v_gene: TRBV7-8
CDR3nt: TGTGCCAGCAGCTTAGCAGGAGCGGACTATGGCTACACCTTC
CDR3aa: CASSLAGADYGYTF

j_gene: TRBJ1-1
abundance: .
d_gene: .
v_gene: TRBV4-1
CDR3nt: TGCGCCAGCAAATTTGGGGGGGGTAACACTGAAGCTTTCTTT
CDR3aa: CASKFGGGNTEAFF

j_gene: TRBJ2-7
abundance: .
d_gene: .
v_gene: TRBV19
CDR3nt: TGTGCCAGTAGCAGCCTCCCGGGGAGATACGAGCAGTACTTC
CDR3aa: CASSSLPGRYEQYF

j_gene: TRBJ2-5
abundance: .
d_gene: .
v_gene: TRBV5-1
CDR3nt: TGCGCCAGCAGCGGCCAACAAGGGACGGTTCAAGAGACCCAGTACTTC
CDR3aa: CASSGQQGTVQETQYF

j_gene: TRBJ1-2
abundance: .
d_gene: .
v_gene: TRBV7-9
CDR3nt: TGTGCCAGCAGCTTAGAACCCTATGGCTACACCTTC
CDR3aa: CASSLEPYGYTF

j_gene: TRBJ2-4
abundance: once
d_gene: .
v_gene: TRBV10-3
CDR3nt: TGTGCCATTCGGCGGGACGGGACAGAAAACATTCAGTACTTC
CDR3aa: CAIRRDGTENIQYF

j_gene: TRBJ2-1
abundance: few
d_gene: .
v_gene: TRBV5-1
CDR3nt: TGCGCCAGCAGCTTGGGACAAAACTCCTACAATGAGCAGTTCTTC
CDR3aa: CASSLGQNSYNEQFF

j_gene: TRBJ1-5
abundance: .
d_gene: .
v_gene: TRBV11-1
CDR3nt: TGTGCCAGCAGCTTAGGCGGGGATAGCAATCAGCCCCAGCATTTT
CDR3aa: CASSLGGDSNQPQHF

j_gene: TRBJ2-7
abundance: .
d_gene: .
v_gene: TRBV5-8
CDR3nt: TGTGCCAGCAGCTTCGGGACATACGGCTACGAGCAGTACTTC
CDR3aa: CASSFGTYGYEQYF

j_gene: TRBJ2-7
abundance: .
d_gene: TRBD2
v_gene: TRBV4-1
CDR3nt: TGCGCCAGCAGCCACCCTCCAAGCGGGGCGATCTCCTACGAGCAGTACTTC
CDR3aa: CASSHPPSGAISYEQYF

j_gene: TRBJ1-2
abundance: .
d_gene: .
v_gene: TRBV6-5
CDR3nt: TGTGCCAGCAGTTCACACCGAACCGGGGGTTTCTATGGCTACACCTTC
CDR3aa: CASSSHRTGGFYGYTF

j_gene: TRBJ2-7
abundance: .
d_gene: TRBD1
v_gene: TRBV7-9
CDR3nt: TGTGCCAGCAGCCCTAGGGGACAGGTCTCCTACGAGCAGTACTTC
CDR3aa: CASSPRGQVSYEQYF

j_gene: TRBJ2-1
abundance: .
d_gene: .
v_gene: TRBV29-1
CDR3nt: TGCAGCGTTGACTCCCTCGGGGATGAGCAGTTCTTC
CDR3aa: CSVDSLGDEQFF

j_gene: TRBJ1-5
abundance: once
d_gene: .
v_gene: TRBV19
CDR3nt: TGTGGGACCGGGTCCCAGCACAATCAGCCCCAGCATTTT
CDR3aa: CGTGSQHNQPQHF